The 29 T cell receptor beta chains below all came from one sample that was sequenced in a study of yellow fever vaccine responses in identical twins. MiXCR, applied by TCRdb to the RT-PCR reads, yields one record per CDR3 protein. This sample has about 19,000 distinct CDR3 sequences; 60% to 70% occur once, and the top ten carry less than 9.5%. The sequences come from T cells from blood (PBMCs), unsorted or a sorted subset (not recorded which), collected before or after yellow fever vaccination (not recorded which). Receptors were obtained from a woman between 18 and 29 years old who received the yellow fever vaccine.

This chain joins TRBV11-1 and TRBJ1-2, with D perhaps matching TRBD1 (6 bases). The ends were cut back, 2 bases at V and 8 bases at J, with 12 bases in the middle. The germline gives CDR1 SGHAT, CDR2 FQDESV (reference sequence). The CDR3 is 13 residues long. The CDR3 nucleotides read TGTGCCAGCAGCTTAACAGGGCAGGGAGGCTACACCTTC. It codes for CASSLTGQGGYTF.

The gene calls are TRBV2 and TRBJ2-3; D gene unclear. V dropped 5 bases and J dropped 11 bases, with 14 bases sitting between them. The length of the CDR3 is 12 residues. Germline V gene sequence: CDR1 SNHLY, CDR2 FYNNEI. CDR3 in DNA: TGTGCCAGCAGTCCGGACGGCTATATGCAGTATTTT. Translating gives CASSPDGYMQYF.

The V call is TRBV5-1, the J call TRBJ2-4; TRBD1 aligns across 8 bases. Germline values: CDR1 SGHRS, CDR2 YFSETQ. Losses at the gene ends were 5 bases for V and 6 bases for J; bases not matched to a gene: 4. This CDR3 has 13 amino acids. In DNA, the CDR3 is TGCGCCAGCAGTAGGGACAGGTTAAACATTCAGTACTTC. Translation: CASSRDRLNIQYF.

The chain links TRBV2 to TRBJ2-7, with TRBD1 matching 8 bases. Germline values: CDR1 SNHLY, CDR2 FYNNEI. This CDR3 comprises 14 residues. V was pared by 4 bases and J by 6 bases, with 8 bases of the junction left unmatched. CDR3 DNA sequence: TGTGCCAGCAGTGGGACAGGGAATCGGTCCGAGCAGTACTTC. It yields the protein CASSGTGNRSEQYF.

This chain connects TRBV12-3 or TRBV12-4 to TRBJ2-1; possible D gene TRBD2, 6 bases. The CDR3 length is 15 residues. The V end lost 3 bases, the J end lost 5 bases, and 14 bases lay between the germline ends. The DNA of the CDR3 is TGTGCCAGCAGTTTCACTTCTGCGGGAAACAATGAGCAGTTCTTC. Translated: CASSFTSAGNNEQFF.

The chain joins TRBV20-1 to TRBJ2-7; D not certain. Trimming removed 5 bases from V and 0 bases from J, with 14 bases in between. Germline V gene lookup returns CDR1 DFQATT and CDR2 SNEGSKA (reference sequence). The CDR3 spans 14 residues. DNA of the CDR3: TGCAGTGCTCCGAGCCGGTTGAGCTCCTACGAGCAGTACTTC. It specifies CSAPSRLSSYEQYF.

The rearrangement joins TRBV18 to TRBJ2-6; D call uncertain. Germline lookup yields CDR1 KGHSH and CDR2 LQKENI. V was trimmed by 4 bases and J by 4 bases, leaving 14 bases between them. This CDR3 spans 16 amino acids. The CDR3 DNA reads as TGTGCCAGCTCACTCGCCGTGGCGCAAGGGGCCAACGTCCTGACTTTC. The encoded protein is CASSLAVAQGANVLTF.

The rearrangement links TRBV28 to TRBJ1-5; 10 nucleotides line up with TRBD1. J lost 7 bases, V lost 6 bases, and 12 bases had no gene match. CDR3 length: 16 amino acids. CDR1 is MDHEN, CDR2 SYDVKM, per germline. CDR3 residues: CASRKTRTGGGQPQHF. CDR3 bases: TGTGCCAGCAGAAAAACTCGGACAGGGGGAGGGCAGCCCCAGCATTTT.

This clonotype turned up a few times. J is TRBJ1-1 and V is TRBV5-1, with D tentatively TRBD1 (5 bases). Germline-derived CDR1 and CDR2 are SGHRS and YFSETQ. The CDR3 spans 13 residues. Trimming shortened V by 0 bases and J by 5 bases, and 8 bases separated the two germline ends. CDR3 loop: CASSLDWGTEAFF. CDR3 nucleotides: TGCGCCAGCAGCTTGGATTGGGGGACTGAAGCTTTCTTT.

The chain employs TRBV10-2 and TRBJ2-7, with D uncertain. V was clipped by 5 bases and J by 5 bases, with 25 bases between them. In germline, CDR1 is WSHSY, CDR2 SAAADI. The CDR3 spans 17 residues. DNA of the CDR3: TGCGCCAGCAGTAACTCCAGCGACTTAACTACCCTTCACGAGCAGTACGTC. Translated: CASSNSSDLTTLHEQYV.

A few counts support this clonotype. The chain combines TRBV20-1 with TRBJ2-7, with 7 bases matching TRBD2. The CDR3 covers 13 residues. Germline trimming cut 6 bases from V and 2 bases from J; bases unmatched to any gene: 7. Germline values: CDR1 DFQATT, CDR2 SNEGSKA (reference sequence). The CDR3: CSAERELTYEQYF. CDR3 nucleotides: TGCAGTGCCGAGCGGGAACTTACCTACGAGCAGTACTTC.

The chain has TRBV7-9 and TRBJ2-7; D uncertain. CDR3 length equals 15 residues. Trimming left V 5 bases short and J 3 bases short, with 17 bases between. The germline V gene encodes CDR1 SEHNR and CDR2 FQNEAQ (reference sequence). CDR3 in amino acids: CASSPRSGRDYEQYF. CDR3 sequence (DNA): TGTGCCAGCAGCCCCCGTTCTGGCCGCGACTACGAGCAGTACTTC.

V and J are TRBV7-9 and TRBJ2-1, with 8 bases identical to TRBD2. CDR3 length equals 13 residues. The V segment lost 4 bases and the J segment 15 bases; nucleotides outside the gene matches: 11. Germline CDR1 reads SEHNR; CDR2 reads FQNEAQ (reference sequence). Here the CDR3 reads CASSSVTGTRPFF. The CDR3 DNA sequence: TGTGCCAGCAGCTCCGTGACCGGGACTAGACCGTTCTTC.

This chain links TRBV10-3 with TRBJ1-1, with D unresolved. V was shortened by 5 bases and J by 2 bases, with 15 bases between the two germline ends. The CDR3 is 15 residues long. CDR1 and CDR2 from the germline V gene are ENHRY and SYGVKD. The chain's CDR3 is CAISTDRGGNTEAFF. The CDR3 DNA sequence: TGTGCCATCAGTACGGACCGTGGAGGTAACACTGAAGCTTTCTTT.

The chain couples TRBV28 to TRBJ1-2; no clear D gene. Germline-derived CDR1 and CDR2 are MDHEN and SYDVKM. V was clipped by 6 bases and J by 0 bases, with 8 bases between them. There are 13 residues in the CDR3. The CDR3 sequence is CASRLGSNYGYTF. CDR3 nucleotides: TGTGCCAGCAGGTTGGGGTCTAACTATGGCTACACCTTC.

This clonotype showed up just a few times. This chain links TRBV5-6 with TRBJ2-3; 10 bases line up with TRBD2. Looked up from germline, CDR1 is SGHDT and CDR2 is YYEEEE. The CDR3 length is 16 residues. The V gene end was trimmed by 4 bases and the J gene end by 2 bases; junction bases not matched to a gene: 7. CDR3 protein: CASSPSSGRITDTQYF. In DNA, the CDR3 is TGTGCCAGCAGCCCTAGTAGCGGGAGGATCACAGATACGCAGTATTTT.

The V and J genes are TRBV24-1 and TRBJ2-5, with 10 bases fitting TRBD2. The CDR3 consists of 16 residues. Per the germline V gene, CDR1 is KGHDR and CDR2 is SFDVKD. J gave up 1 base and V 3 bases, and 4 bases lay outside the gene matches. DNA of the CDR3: TGTGCCACCAGTGATCCTAGCGGGAGTGCCCAAGAGACCCAGTACTTC. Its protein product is CATSDPSGSAQETQYF.

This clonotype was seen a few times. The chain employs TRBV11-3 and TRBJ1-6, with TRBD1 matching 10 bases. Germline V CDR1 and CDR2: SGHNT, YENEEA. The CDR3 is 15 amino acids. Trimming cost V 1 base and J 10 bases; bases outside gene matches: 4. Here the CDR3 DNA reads TGTGCCAGCAGCTTAGTCGGACAGGGGGGCTCACCCCTCCACTTT. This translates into CASSLVGQGGSPLHF.

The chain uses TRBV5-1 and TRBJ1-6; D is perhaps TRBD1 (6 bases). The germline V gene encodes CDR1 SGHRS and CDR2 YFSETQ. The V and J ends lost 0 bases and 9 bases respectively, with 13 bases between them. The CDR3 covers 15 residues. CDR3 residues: CASSLEKGGSSPLHF. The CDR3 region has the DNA TGCGCCAGCAGCTTGGAAAAGGGGGGAAGTTCACCCCTCCACTTT.

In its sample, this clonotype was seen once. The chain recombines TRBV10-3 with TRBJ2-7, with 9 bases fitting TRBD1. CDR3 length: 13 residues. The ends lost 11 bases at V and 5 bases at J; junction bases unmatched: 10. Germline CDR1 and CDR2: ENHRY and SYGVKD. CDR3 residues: CAADRGKGDEQYF. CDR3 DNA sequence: TGTGCCGCGGACAGGGGAAAGGGGGACGAGCAGTACTTC.

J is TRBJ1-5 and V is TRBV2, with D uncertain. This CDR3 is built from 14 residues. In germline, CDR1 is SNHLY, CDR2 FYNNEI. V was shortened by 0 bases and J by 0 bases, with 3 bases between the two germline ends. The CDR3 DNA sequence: TGTGCCAGCAGTGAAGCGTATAGCAATCAGCCCCAGCATTTT. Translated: CASSEAYSNQPQHF.

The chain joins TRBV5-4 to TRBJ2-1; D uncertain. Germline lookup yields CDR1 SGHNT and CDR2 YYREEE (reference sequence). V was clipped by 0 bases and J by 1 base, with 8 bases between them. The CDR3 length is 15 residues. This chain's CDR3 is CASSLGLVSYNEQFF. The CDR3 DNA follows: TGTGCCAGCAGCTTGGGTCTAGTTTCCTACAATGAGCAGTTCTTC.

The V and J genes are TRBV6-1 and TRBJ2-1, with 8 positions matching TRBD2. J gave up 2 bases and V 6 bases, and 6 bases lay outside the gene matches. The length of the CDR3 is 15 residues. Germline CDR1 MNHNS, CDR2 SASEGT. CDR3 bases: TGTGCCAGCAGGAGCGGCGGGGGGCCCTACAATGAGCAGTTCTTC. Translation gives CASRSGGGPYNEQFF.

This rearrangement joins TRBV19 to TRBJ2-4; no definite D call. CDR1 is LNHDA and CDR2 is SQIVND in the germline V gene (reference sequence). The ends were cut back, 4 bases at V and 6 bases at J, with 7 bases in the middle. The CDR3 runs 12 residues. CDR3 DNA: TGTGCCAGTAGTACAGGAGTAAACATTCAGTACTTC. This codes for CASSTGVNIQYF. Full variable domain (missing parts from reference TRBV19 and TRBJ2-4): DGGITQSPKYLFRKEGQNVTLSCEQNLNHDAMYWYRQDPGQGLRLIYYSQIVNDFQKGDIAEGYSVSREKKESFPLTVTSAQKNPTAFYLCASSTGVNIQYFGAGTRLSVL.

The CDR3 protein is CAISSYWGEQYF. The CDR3 DNA reads TGTGCCATCAGCTCCTATTGGGGGGAGCAGTACTTC. The rearrangement links TRBV10-3 to TRBJ2-7, with D possibly being TRBD1 or TRBD2 (5 bases each). The CDR3 runs 12 residues. The ends were cut back, 6 bases at V and 7 bases at J, with 13 bases in the middle. The germline V gene encodes CDR1 ENHRY and CDR2 SYGVKD.

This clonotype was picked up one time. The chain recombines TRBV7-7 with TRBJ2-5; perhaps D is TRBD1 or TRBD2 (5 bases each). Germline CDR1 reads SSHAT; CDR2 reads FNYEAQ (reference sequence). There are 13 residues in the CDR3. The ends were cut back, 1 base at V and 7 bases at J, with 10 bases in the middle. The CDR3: CASSLDGTATQYF. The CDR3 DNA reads TGTGCCAGCAGCTTAGATGGGACGGCGACCCAGTACTTC.

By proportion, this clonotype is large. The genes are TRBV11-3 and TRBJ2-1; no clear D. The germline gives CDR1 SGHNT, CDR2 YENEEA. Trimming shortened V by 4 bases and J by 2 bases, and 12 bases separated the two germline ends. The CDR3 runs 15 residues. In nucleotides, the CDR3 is TGTGCCAGCAGCTCCTATGAATCCCCCTACAATGAGCAGTTCTTC. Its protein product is CASSSYESPYNEQFF.

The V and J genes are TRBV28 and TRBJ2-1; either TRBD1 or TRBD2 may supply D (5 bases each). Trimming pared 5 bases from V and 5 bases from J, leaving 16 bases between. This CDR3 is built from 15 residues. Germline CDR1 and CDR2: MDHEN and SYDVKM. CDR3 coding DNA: TGTGCCAGCAGTCCCATGGGGCGGAGGAACAATGAGCAGTTCTTC. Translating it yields CASSPMGRRNNEQFF.

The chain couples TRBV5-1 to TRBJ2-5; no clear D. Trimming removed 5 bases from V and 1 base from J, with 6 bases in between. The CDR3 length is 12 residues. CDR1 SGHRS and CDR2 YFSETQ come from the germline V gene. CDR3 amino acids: CASRAGQETQYF. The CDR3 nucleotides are TGCGCCAGCAGGGCAGGCCAAGAGACCCAGTACTTC.